One sample yielded the 7 T cell receptor beta chains listed below, sequenced in a study of shared clonotypes between healthy human individuals. The table came from immunoSEQ multiplex PCR; TCRdb's copy has only in-frame clones and leaves some out. The data contain about 1 million clones, around 78% of them singletons. The specimen was memory CD4+ T cells from PBMCs. Sample subset: CD45RA-negative fraction. These receptors came from a young man in good health. Some clones in this sample may be carry-over from other donors' samples.

V usage is TRBV6-1 and J usage is TRBJ2-1, with 8 bases aligning to TRBD1. The CDR3 is 15 amino acids. The junction had 7 bases not matched to a gene; V was cut back by 6 bases and J by 3 bases. The germline CDR1 and CDR2 sequences are MNHNS and SASEGT. In nucleotides, the CDR3 is TGTGCCAGCAGGGCCTCCGGGACAGGCTACAATGAGCAGTTCTTC. It specifies CASRASGTGYNEQFF.

Many counts were recorded for this clone. The CDR3 loop is CASSLGAGGYTF. CDR3 coding DNA: TGTGCCAGCAGCTTGGGGGCAGGTGGCTACACCTTC. This chain joins TRBV5-4 and TRBJ1-2; the D is unclear. Germline CDR1 SGHNT, CDR2 YYREEE (reference sequence). This CDR3 contains 12 residues. V was trimmed by 0 bases and J by 7 bases, leaving 7 bases between them.

The CDR3 coding sequence is TGTGCCAGCAGTTTAGAGGCAGAAGAGACCCAGTACTTC. This codes for CASSLEAEETQYF. This chain uses TRBV28 with TRBJ2-5; D gene ambiguous. CDR3 length: 13 residues. Germline CDR1 MDHEN, CDR2 SYDVKM. Trimming shortened V by 2 bases and J by 3 bases, and 7 bases separated the two germline ends.

The genes are TRBV7-2 and TRBJ2-7, with 11 bases fitting TRBD2. Germline V gives CDR1 SGHTA, CDR2 FQGNSA. After removal of 3 bases from V and 3 bases from J, the junction contained 4 bases not matched to a gene. The CDR3 runs to 15 residues. DNA of the CDR3: TGTGCCAGCAGCTTGGGACTAGCGGCATTCTACGAGCAGTACTTC. Translated, it gives CASSLGLAAFYEQYF.

The chain uses TRBV19 and TRBJ2-7; 12 nucleotides line up with TRBD2. The germline gives CDR1 LNHDA, CDR2 SQIVND (reference sequence). After removal of 5 bases from V and 5 bases from J, the junction contained 10 bases not matched to a gene. This CDR3 has 16 residues. The CDR3 DNA is TGTGCCAGTAGTCGCCGACTAGCGGGAGTGGTCGACGAGCAGTACTTC. As protein: CASSRRLAGVVDEQYF.

This chain connects TRBV27 to TRBJ1-2; TRBD1 matches at 9 bases. The CDR3 runs 14 residues. J was trimmed by 7 bases and V by 5 bases; bases with no gene match: 8. Germline values: CDR1 MNHEY, CDR2 SMNVEV (reference sequence). CDR3 amino acids: CASSQIGTGLGYTF. In nucleotides, the CDR3 is TGTGCCAGCAGTCAAATCGGGACAGGGCTTGGCTACACCTTC.

The genes are TRBV6-7 and TRBJ1-2; D unclear. TRBV6-7 is designated an ORF whose function remains uncertain. V shed 2 bases and J shed 8 bases, with 0 bases lying between them. The CDR3 contains 9 residues. The DNA of the CDR3 is TGTGCCAGCAGTTACGGCTACACCTTC. This sequence encodes CASSYGYTF.